The clone carrying this TCR beta chain was counted ten times or more. The data belong to a study of regulatory T cells in long-lasting Graves disease. Time point indicated: newly diagnosed GD, antithyroid drugs for less than 3 months. Scientists built the TCR library using RNA that was extracted from PBMCs. CDR3 regions were amplified by Arm-PCR using iRepertoire HTBI primers to build TCR beta libraries. Methods used by the authors: Samples jointly harbored fewer than 65 TRBV and approximately 15 TRBJ segments. One entry per CDR3 protein, called by TCRdb with MiXCR from the multiplex PCR reads. The V and J calls shown here were made by TCRdb, not taken from the authors' results. The sample records hundreds of thousands of distinct CDR3 sequences, about 16% being singletons. V lost 5 bases, J lost 4 bases, and 10 bases stayed unmatched. The CDR3 is 15 amino acids. CDR1 and CDR2 (germline): MNHEY, SMNVEV (reference sequence).

These records were also assigned to another study, of T cells in Graves' hyperthyroidism and ophthalmopathy.

The chain employs TRBV27 and TRBJ1-1, with 7 bases identical to TRBD1. This receptor was taken from a woman aged 40-60 years with Graves disease. The material sequenced was peripheral blood mononuclear cells (PBMCs), taken at new diagnosis, from a patient treated with antithyroid drugs. The CDR3 coding sequence is TGTGCCAGCAGTCCCAGACAGGGATGGATCACTGAAGCTTTCTTT. It translates to CASSPRQGWITEAFF.